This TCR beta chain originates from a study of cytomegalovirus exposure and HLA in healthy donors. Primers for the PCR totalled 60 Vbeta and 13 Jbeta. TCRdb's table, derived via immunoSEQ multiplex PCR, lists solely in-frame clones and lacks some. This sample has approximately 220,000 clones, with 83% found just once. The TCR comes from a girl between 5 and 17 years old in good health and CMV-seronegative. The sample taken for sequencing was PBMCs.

CDR3: CASSQDRAGGPYGYTF. CDR3 nucleotide sequence: TGTGCCAGCAGCCAAGATCGAGCGGGGGGCCCCTATGGCTACACCTTC. The chain employs TRBV4-2 and TRBJ1-2; a weak D match, TRBD1 (6 bases). Germline V gives CDR1 LGHNA, CDR2 YNFKEQ. The CDR3 runs to 16 residues. V was clipped by 0 bases and J by 4 bases, with 15 bases between them.